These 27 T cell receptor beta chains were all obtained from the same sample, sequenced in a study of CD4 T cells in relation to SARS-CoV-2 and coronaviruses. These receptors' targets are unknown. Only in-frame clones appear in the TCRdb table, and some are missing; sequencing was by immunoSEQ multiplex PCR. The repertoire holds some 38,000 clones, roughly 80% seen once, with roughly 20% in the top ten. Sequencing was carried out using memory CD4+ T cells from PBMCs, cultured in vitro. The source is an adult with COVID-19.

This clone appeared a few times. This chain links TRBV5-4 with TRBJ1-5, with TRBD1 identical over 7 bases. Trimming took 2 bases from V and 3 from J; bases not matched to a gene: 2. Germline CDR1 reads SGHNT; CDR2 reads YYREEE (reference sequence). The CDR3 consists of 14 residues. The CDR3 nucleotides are TGTGCCAGCAGCTTACAGGGGACCAATCAGCCCCAGCATTTT. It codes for CASSLQGTNQPQHF. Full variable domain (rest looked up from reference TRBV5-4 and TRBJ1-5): ETGVTQSPTHLIKTRGQQVTLRCSSQSGHNTVSWYQQALGQGPQFIFQYYREEENGRGNFPPRFSGLQFPNYSSELNVNALELDDSALYLCASSLQGTNQPQHFGDGTRLSIL.

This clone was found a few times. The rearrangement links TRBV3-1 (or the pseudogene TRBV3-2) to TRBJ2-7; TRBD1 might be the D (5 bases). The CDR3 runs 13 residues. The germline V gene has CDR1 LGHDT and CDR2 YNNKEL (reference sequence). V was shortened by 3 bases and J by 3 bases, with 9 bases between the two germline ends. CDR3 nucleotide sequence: TGTGCCAGCAGCCAGGGGCAGGGCTACGAGCAGTACTTC. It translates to CASSQGQGYEQYF.

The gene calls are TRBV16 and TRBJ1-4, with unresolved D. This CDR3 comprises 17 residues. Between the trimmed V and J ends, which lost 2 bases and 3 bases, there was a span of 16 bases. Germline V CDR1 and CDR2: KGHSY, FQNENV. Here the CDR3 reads CASSQGLPWRANEKLFF. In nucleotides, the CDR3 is TGTGCCAGCAGCCAAGGTCTGCCCTGGCGGGCTAATGAAAAACTGTTTTTT.

Here the CDR3 reads CASSLTGGVGIFEQFF. The CDR3 DNA sequence: TGTGCCAGCAGCTTAACGGGGGGAGTCGGTATCTTTGAGCAGTTCTTC. The chain recombines TRBV7-3 with TRBJ2-1; maybe TRBD2 (6 bases). V lost 0 bases, J lost 9 bases, and 18 bases lay in between. This CDR3 comprises 16 residues. CDR1 and CDR2 from the germline V gene are SGHTA and FQGTGA.

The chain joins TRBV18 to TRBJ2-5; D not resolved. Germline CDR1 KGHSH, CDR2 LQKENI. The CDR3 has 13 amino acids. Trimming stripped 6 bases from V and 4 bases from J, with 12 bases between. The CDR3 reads CASSAMVSETQYF. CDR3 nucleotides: TGTGCCAGCTCTGCCATGGTTTCAGAGACCCAGTACTTC.

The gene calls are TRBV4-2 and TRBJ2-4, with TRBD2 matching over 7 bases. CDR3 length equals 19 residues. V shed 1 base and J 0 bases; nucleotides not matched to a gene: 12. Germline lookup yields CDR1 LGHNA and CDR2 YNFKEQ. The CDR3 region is CASSQGWEPPGGAKNIQYF. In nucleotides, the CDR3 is TGTGCCAGCAGCCAAGGGTGGGAGCCACCGGGAGGAGCCAAAAACATTCAGTACTTC.

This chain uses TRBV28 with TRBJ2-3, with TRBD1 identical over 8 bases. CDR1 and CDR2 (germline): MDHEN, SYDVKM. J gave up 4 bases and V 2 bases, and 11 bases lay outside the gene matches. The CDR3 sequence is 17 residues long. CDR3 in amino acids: CASSLGGTGNRADTQYF. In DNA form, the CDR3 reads TGTGCCAGCAGTTTAGGAGGGACAGGTAACCGGGCAGATACGCAGTATTTT.

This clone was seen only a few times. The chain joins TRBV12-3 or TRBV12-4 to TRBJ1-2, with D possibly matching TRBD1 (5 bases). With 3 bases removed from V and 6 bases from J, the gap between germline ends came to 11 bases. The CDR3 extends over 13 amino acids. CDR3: CASSFAGTDGYTF. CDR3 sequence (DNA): TGTGCCAGCAGTTTCGCAGGGACGGATGGCTACACCTTC.

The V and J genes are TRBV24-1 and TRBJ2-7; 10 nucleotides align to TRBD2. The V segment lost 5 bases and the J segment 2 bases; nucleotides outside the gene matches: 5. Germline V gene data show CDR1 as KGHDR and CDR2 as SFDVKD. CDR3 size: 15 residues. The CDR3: CATSALAGATYEQYF. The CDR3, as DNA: TGTGCCACCAGTGCTCTAGCGGGAGCCACCTACGAGCAGTACTTC.

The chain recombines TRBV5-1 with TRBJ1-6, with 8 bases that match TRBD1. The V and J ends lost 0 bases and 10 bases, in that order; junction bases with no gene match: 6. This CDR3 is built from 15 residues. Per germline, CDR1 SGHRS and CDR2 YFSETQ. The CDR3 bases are TGCGCCAGCAGCTTGGACCCAGGGGGCTCATCACCCCTCCACTTT. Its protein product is CASSLDPGGSSPLHF. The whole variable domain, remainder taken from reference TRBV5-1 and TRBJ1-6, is KAGVTQTPRYLIKTRGQQVTLSCSPISGHRSVSWYQQTPGQGLQFLFEYFSETQRNKGNFPGRFSGRQFSNSRSEMNVSTLELGDSALYLCASSLDPGGSSPLHFGNGTRLTVT.

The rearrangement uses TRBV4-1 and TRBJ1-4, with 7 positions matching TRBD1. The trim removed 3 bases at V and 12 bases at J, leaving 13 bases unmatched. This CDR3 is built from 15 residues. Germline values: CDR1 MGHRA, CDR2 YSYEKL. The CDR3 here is CASSHVGTVFRELFF. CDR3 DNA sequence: TGCGCCAGCAGCCATGTCGGGACAGTCTTTCGGGAACTGTTTTTT.

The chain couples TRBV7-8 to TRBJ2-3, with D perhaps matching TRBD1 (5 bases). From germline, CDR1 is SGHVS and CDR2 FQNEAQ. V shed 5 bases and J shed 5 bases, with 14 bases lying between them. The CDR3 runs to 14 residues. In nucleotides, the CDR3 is TGTGCCAGCAGCGAAGACAGTGCAGGAGATACGCAGTATTTT. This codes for CASSEDSAGDTQYF. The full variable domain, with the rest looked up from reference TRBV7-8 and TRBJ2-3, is GAGVSQSPRYKVAKRGQDVALRCDPISGHVSLFWYQQALGQGPEFLTYFQNEAQLDKSGLPSDRFFAERPEGSVSTLKIQRTQQEDSAVYLCASSEDSAGDTQYFGPGTRLTVL.

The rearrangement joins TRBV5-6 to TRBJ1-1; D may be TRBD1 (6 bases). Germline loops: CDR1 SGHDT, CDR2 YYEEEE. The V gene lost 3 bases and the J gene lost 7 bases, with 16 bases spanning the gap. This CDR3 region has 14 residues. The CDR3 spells CASSWGRGAREAFF. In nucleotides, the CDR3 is TGTGCCAGCAGCTGGGGGAGGGGGGCCCGTGAAGCTTTCTTT.

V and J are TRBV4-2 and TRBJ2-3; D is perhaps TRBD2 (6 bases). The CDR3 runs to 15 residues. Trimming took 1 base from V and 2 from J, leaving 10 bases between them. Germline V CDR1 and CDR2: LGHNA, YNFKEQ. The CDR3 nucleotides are TGTGCCAGCAGCCAAGGTGGCGGGAACACAGATACGCAGTATTTT. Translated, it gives CASSQGGGNTDTQYF.

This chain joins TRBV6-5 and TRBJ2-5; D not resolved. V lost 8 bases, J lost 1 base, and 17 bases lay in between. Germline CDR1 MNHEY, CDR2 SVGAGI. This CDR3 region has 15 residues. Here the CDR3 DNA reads TGTGCCAGCCGGGCGTCCCCGGTCTCCCAAGAGACCCAGTACTTC. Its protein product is CASRASPVSQETQYF.

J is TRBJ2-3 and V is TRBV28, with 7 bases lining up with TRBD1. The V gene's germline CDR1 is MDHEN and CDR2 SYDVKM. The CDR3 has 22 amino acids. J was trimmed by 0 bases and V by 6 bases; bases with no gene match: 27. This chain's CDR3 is CASSDRAGRPVKTKLSTDTQYF. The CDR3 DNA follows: TGTGCCAGCAGCGACAGGGCTGGGCGCCCGGTGAAGACAAAACTAAGCACAGATACGCAGTATTTT.

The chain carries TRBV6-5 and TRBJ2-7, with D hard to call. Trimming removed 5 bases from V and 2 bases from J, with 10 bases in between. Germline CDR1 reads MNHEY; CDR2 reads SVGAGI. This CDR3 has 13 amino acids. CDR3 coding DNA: TGTGCCAGCAGTCCTGACACGACCTACGAGCAGTACTTC. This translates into CASSPDTTYEQYF.

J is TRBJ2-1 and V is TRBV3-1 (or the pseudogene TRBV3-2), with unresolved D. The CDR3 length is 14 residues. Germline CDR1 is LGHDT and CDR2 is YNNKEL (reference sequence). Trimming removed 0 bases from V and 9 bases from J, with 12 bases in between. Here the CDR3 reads CASSQDLGRSEQFF. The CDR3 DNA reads TGTGCCAGCAGCCAAGATCTGGGTCGAAGTGAGCAGTTCTTC.

The CDR3 nucleotides read TGTGCCAGCAGTTCCCCCTCGGGGGGCTACGAGCAGTACTTC. This gives the protein CASSSPSGGYEQYF. J is TRBJ2-7 and V is TRBV6-2 or TRBV6-3; 7 nucleotides agree with TRBD2. In germline, CDR1 is MNHEY, CDR2 SVGEGT. The length of the CDR3 is 14 residues. Losses at the gene ends were 4 bases for V and 3 bases for J; bases not matched to a gene: 6.

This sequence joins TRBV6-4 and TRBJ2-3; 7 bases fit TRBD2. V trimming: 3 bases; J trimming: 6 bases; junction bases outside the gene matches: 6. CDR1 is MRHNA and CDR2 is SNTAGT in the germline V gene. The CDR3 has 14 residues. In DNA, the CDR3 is TGTGCCAGCAGTGAAGGTAGCGGGTCGGATACGCAGTATTTT. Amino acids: CASSEGSGSDTQYF.

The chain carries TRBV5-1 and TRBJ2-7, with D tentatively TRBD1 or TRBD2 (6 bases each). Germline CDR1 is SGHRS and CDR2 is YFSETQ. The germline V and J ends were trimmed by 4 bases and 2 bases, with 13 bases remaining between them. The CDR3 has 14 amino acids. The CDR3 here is CASSQGGRTYEQYF. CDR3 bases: TGCGCCAGCAGCCAAGGGGGGCGGACCTACGAGCAGTACTTC.

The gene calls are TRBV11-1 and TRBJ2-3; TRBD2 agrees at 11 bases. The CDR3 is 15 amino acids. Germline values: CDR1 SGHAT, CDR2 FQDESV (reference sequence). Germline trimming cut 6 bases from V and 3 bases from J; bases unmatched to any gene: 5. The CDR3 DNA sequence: TGTGCCAGCAGACCACTAGCGGGAGAAACAGATACGCAGTATTTT. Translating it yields CASRPLAGETDTQYF.

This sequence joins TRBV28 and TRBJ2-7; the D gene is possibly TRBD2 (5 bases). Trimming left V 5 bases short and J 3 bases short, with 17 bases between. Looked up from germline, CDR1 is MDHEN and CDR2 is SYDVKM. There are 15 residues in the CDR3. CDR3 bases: TGTGCCAGCAGTGCCCTCGGGGTAGGCCTCTACGAGCAGTACTTC. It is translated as CASSALGVGLYEQYF.

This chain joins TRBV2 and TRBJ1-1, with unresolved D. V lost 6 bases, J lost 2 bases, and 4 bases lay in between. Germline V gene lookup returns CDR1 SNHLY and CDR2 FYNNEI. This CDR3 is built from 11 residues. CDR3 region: CASRANTEAFF. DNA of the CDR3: TGTGCCAGCAGGGCAAACACTGAAGCTTTCTTT.

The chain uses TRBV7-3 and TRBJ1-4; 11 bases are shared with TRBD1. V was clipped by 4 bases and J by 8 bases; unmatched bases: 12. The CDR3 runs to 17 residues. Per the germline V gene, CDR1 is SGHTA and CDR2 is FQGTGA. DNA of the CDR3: TGTGCCAGCAGCTCCCGGGGGCCGGGACAGGGGGGAGAAAAACTGTTTTTT. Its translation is CASSSRGPGQGGEKLFF. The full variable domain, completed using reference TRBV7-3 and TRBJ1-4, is GAGVSQTPSNKVTEKGKYVELRCDPISGHTALYWYRQSLGQGPEFLIYFQGTGAADDSGLPNDRFFAVRPEGSVSTLKIQRTERGDSAVYLCASSSRGPGQGGEKLFFGSGTQLSVL.

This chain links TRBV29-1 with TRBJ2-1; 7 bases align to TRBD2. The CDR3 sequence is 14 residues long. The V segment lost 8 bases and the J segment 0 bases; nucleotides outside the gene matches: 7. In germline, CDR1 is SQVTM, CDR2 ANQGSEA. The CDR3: CSQSSGSSYNEQFF. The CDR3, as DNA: TGCAGCCAATCTAGCGGAAGCTCCTACAATGAGCAGTTCTTC.

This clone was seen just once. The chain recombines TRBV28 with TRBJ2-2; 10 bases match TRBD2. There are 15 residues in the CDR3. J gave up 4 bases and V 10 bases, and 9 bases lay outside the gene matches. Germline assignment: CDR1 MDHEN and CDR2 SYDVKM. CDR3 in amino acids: CAIERLAGATGELFF. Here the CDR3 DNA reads TGTGCCATCGAAAGGCTAGCGGGGGCCACCGGGGAGCTGTTTTTT.